Listed below are T cell receptor beta chains from one sample, sequenced in a study of blood T cell repertoires in COVID-19. Assay: immunoSEQ multiplex PCR; the TCRdb copy retains only in-frame clones and omits some. The sample has under 150,000 clones, 70% to 90% seen once. The sample comprised peripheral blood. The receptors stem from a man in his thirties or forties with acute or convalescent COVID-19. The CDR3 runs from the conserved cysteine through the conserved F or W. The order of the fields is clone size, D gene, V gene, J gene, CDR3 DNA, CDR3 protein. D genes are given only for firm matches. Not all rows give a size; the values are once, few, many and, for expanded clones, a class.

.	.	TRBV5-4	TRBJ2-2	TGTGCCAGCAGCTCCCTCGGCACCGGGGAGCTGTTTTTT	CASSSLGTGELFF
.	TRBD1	TRBV11-1	TRBJ2-7	TGTGCCAGCAGCTTAGAGGCAGGGGGCTACGAGCAGTACTTC	CASSLEAGGYEQYF
.	.	TRBV5-4	TRBJ2-3	TGTGCCAGCAGCCCGTGGGGGCGCGGCACAGATACGCAGTATTTT	CASSPWGRGTDTQYF
.	TRBD1	TRBV5-4	TRBJ1-2	TGTGCCAGCAGCCCAGGGGGCGCGAGGTATGGCTACACCTTC	CASSPGGARYGYTF
.	TRBD1	TRBV24-1	TRBJ1-2	TGTGCCACCAGTGACGACAGCGACAGGGGGGGAAACTATGGCTACACCTTC	CATSDDSDRGGNYGYTF
.	.	TRBV15	TRBJ1-5	TGTGCCACCAGCACGGGAGGGGATAGCAATCAGCCCCAGCATTTT	CATSTGGDSNQPQHF
.	.	TRBV7-2	TRBJ1-1	TGTGCCAGCAGCTTAGCGGGGCAGGGTAACACTGAAGCTTTCTTT	CASSLAGQGNTEAFF
.	.	TRBV9	TRBJ1-4	TGTGCCAGCAGCTCTCGACAGTCTGAAAATGAAAAACTGTTTTTT	CASSSRQSENEKLFF
.	TRBD1	TRBV29-1	TRBJ2-3	TGCAGCGTACAAACAGGGGAGACAGATACGCAGTATTTT	CSVQTGETDTQYF
.	TRBD1	TRBV6-5	TRBJ1-1	TGTGCCAGCAGTTACGGGACAGTTGAAGCTTTCTTT	CASSYGTVEAFF
.	TRBD1	TRBV27	TRBJ1-1	TGTGCCAGCAGTTTAACAGGGGAAACTGAAGCTTTCTTT	CASSLTGETEAFF
.	.	TRBV2	TRBJ1-5	TGTGCCAGCAGTGGACACGATAGCAATCAGCCCCAGCATTTT	CASSGHDSNQPQHF
.	.	TRBV6-5	TRBJ2-3	TGTGCCAGCAGTTACTCGGGCGAGTCTAGCACAGATACGCAGTATTTT	CASSYSGESSTDTQYF
.	.	TRBV28	TRBJ1-5	TGTGCCAGCAGTTTAGGCTCAGGTCAGCCCCAGCATTTT	CASSLGSGQPQHF
.	.	TRBV4-1	TRBJ2-4	TGCGCCAGCAGCCAGGGGCAACGGAACATTCAGTACTTC	CASSQGQRNIQYF
.	TRBD2	TRBV2	TRBJ2-5	TGTGCCAGCAGGGACGAGACTCTAGCGGGGATGAGAGAGACCCAGTACTTC	CASRDETLAGMRETQYF
once	TRBD1	TRBV2	TRBJ1-2	TGTGCCAGCAGTCTTGGGACAGATGGAGGCTACACCTTC	CASSLGTDGGYTF
.	TRBD1	TRBV19	TRBJ1-5	TGTGCCAGTACCAGGGACAGGGAGCAGCCCCAGCATTTT	CASTRDREQPQHF
.	TRBD2	TRBV14	TRBJ2-1	TGTGCCAGCAGCCAGGAAACTAGCGGGGGGTACAATGAGCAGTTCTTC	CASSQETSGGYNEQFF
.	TRBD1	TRBV7-9	TRBJ1-4	TGTGCCAGCAGCCAAGGACAGGGAAGGAGGGAAAAACTGTTTTTT	CASSQGQGRREKLFF
.	TRBD1	TRBV19	TRBJ2-3	TGTGCCAGTAGTATACGACAGGGCCGAGGCACAGATACGCAGTATTTT	CASSIRQGRGTDTQYF
.	TRBD2	TRBV6-5	TRBJ2-1	TGTGCCAGCAGGAGCGGGGGGCCCTACAATGAGCAGTTCTTC	CASRSGGPYNEQFF
few	.	TRBV9	TRBJ2-1	TGTGCCAGCGGAGGGCTGGGGGACAATGAGCAGTTCTTC	CASGGLGDNEQFF
.	.	TRBV2	TRBJ1-1	TGTGCCAGCACAGGGGAAGGGGCTGAAGCTTTCTTT	CASTGEGAEAFF